Shown below are 17 T cell receptor beta chains from a single sample sequenced in a study of molecular identifiers for immune sequencing clone quantification. TCRdb reanalysed the PCR reads using MiXCR and keeps one entry per CDR3 protein. The sample includes 400,000 to 600,000 distinct CDR3 sequences, around a fifth of them seen just once. Input material: naive CD8+ T cells from blood, with Jurkat cell RNA spiked in. The subset here: FACS-sorted CD8+CD4-CCR7+CD45RA+ naive T cells. Source of these receptors: a human donor in good health. Some libraries in this study had Jurkat cell RNA spiked in.

This clonotype was seen many times. This sequence joins TRBV7-9 and TRBJ2-7, with a tentative D call TRBD1 (5 bases). CDR1 and CDR2 from the germline V gene are SEHNR and FQNEAQ (reference sequence). Trimming stripped 5 bases from V and 6 bases from J, with 11 bases between. The length of the CDR3 is 12 residues. CDR3 sequence reads: CASSHPGSEQYF. The CDR3 DNA reads TGTGCCAGCAGCCACCCAGGGTCCGAGCAGTACTTC.

This clonotype has ten or more counts. V is TRBV4-1 and J is TRBJ2-7; 9 bases agree with TRBD1. With V trimmed by 5 bases and J by 4 bases, 9 bases remained unmatched. Germline loops: CDR1 MGHRA, CDR2 YSYEKL. The CDR3 is made up of 15 amino acids. Written as DNA, the CDR3 is TGCGCCAGCAGCGACATGGGACAGGGTCAATACGAGCAGTACTTC. This sequence encodes CASSDMGQGQYEQYF.

This clonotype was detected only a few times. The genes are TRBV11-2 and TRBJ2-3, with D unclear. Germline V CDR1 and CDR2: SGHAT, FQNNGV. This CDR3 has 13 residues. The V and J ends lost 8 bases and 0 bases respectively, with 9 bases between them. Written as DNA, the CDR3 is TGTGCCAGCCTGGGCGTTAGCACAGATACGCAGTATTTT. This gives the protein CASLGVSTDTQYF.

With respect to this clonotype: This could be a read error, since a much larger clone is one nucleotide away. The chain carries TRBV2 and TRBJ2-2, with 10 bases matching TRBD2. The CDR3 covers 16 residues. V lost 3 bases, J lost 5 bases, and 6 bases stayed unmatched. The germline gives CDR1 SNHLY, CDR2 FYNNEI. CDR3 amino acids: CASSDPAGGSTGELFF. CDR3 nucleotide sequence: TGTGCCAGCAGTGATCCAGCGGGAGGGTCGACCGGGGAGCTGTTTTTT. Complete variable domain (other parts from reference TRBV2 and TRBJ2-2): EPEVTQTPSHQVTQMGQEVILRCVPISNHLYFYWYRQILGQKVEFLVSFYNNEISEKSEIFDDQFSVERPDGSNFTLKIRSTKLEDSAMYFCASSDPAGGSTGELFFGEGSRLTVL.

The sample holds a few counts of this clonotype. This chain connects TRBV10-3 to TRBJ2-2, with 10 positions matching TRBD2. With V trimmed by 3 bases and J by 6 bases, 10 bases remained unmatched. In germline, CDR1 is ENHRY, CDR2 SYGVKD. CDR3 length: 17 residues. The CDR3 DNA follows: TGTGCCATCAGTGACCTAGCGGGGGCCTTCTTCGCCGGGGAGCTGTTTTTT. Amino acid sequence: CAISDLAGAFFAGELFF.

This clonotype appeared a few times. V gene TRBV4-3 combines with J gene TRBJ1-2, with D tentatively TRBD1 (6 bases). Germline CDR1 reads LGHNA; CDR2 reads YSLEER. The CDR3 has 15 residues. The V and J ends lost 5 bases and 6 bases respectively, with 19 bases between them. The DNA for the CDR3 is TGCGCCAGCAGCGGATGGACAGCAACGTCCGATGGCTACACCTTC. Its protein product is CASSGWTATSDGYTF.

This clonotype was detected a few times. Just one base apart from a much larger clone, this may be a read error. The conserved final phenylalanine or tryptophan is absent from the CDR3, which likely points to a read error. Because the CDR3's place on the DNA is in doubt, the DNA is left out and the CDR3 is given as listed by TCRdb. The chain links TRBV21-1 to TRBJ1-1. TRBV21-1 is an annotated pseudogene. The CDR3 sequence runs 13 residues, both termini included. The CDR3 here is CAGSMGFHNEAFS.

Worth noting for this clonotype: A junction end diverges from the germline sequence, so it may reflect a read error. This chain connects TRBV4-2 to TRBJ2-7; D is perhaps TRBD1 (8 bases). CDR3 length: 15 amino acids. The V gene's germline CDR1 is LGHNA and CDR2 YNFKEQ. The CDR3 loop reads CASSQTQGGDYEQNF. CDR3 DNA: TGTGCCAGCAGCCAGACACAGGGGGGGGATTACGAGCAGAACTTC.

This clonotype showed up many times. The rearrangement links TRBV11-3 to TRBJ2-1, with D perhaps TRBD1 or TRBD2 (5 bases each). Germline CDR1 and CDR2: SGHNT and YENEEA. This CDR3 region has 14 residues. Trimming took 1 base from V and 2 from J, leaving 6 bases between them. DNA of the CDR3: TGTGCCAGCAGCTTAGCGGGACCCTACAATGAGCAGTTCTTC. Encoded protein: CASSLAGPYNEQFF.

Note on this clonotype: Germline is not matched at one junction end, which may reflect a read error. The V gene is TRBV12-3 or TRBV12-4, the J gene TRBJ2-5; 7 positions agree with TRBD1. The CDR3 has 12 amino acids. The CDR3 sequence: CASSFVDRPSRF. CDR3 in DNA: TGTGCCAGCAGTTTTGTGGACAGGCCCTCTCGCTTC.

This clonotype was picked up many times. This chain links TRBV29-1 with TRBJ2-7; no clear D. There are 15 residues in the CDR3. The germline V gene encodes CDR1 SQVTM and CDR2 ANQGSEA. Trimming left V 6 bases short and J 3 bases short, with 21 bases between. CDR3 nucleotide sequence: TGCAGCGTGTCTTCCCGGCCCCCAGGATACTACGAGCAGTACTTC. This translates into CSVSSRPPGYYEQYF.

Only a few counts were recorded for this clonotype. The V and J genes are TRBV7-9 and TRBJ2-5; D gene unclear. The V end was cut by 1 base, the J end by 5 bases, with 11 bases between. Germline CDR1 is SEHNR and CDR2 is FQNEAQ (reference sequence). There are 14 residues in the CDR3. CDR3: CASSLVLDSETQYF. CDR3 DNA: TGTGCCAGCAGCTTAGTTCTAGATTCGGAGACCCAGTACTTC.

Of note for this clonotype: Being one base from a much bigger clone, this may be a read error. The CDR3 protein is CASNQDQGTQYF. CDR3 DNA: TGCGCCAGCAACCAAGATCAGGGGACCCAGTACTTC. The chain recombines TRBV4-3 with TRBJ2-5; TRBD1 might be the D (5 bases). The germline V gene encodes CDR1 LGHNA and CDR2 YSLEER. The CDR3 contains 12 residues.

This clonotype was seen ten or more times. V gene TRBV7-2 combines with J gene TRBJ1-1; D call uncertain. The CDR3 runs to 16 residues. Trimming shortened V by 2 bases and J by 1 base, and 14 bases separated the two germline ends. Germline values: CDR1 SGHTA, CDR2 FQGNSA. For the CDR3, the DNA is TGTGCCAGCAGCTTACACCTGGGAGGGCCGAACACTGAAGCTTTCTTT. Translated, it gives CASSLHLGGPNTEAFF. Looking up the rest from reference TRBV7-2 and TRBJ1-1 gives the full variable domain: GAGVSQSPSNKVTEKGKDVELRCDPISGHTALYWYRQSLGQGLEFLIYFQGNSAPDKSGLPSDRFSAERTGGSVSTLTIQRTQQEDSAVYLCASSLHLGGPNTEAFFGQGTRLTVV.

This clonotype occurred many times. The chain couples TRBV5-4 to TRBJ2-7, with TRBD2 matching over 13 bases. J lost 3 bases, V lost 4 bases, and 10 bases had no gene match. The length of the CDR3 is 17 residues. CDR1 SGHNT and CDR2 YYREEE come from the germline V gene (reference sequence). The CDR3, as DNA: TGTGCCAGCAGCCCAGGACTAGCGGGAGTGTTAAGCTACGAGCAGTACTTC. It encodes CASSPGLAGVLSYEQYF.

The table lists this clonotype with many counts. V and J are TRBV3-1 and TRBJ2-7; the D is unclear. The V gene lost 3 bases and the J gene lost 0 bases, with 15 bases spanning the gap. Germline CDR1 is LGHDT and CDR2 is YNNKEL (reference sequence). CDR3 length: 16 amino acids. CDR3 DNA: TGTGCCAGCAGCCAGCCTGGCGGTTTAAGCTCCTACGAGCAGTACTTC. Protein: CASSQPGGLSSYEQYF.

This clonotype was seen only a few times. At one boundary the junction diverges from the germline segment, which might be a read error. The chain employs TRBV12-3 or TRBV12-4 and TRBJ2-1; D is perhaps TRBD1 (6 bases). The CDR3 is 12 residues long. CDR3 DNA: TGTGCCAGCAGTTTAACAGGGAATGAGCAGTCCTTC. Residues: CASSLTGNEQSF.